These T cell receptor beta chains were read from a single sample in a study of cytomegalovirus exposure and HLA in healthy donors. Sequencing used immunoSEQ multiplex PCR; TCRdb keeps in-frame clones, though not all of them. The data contain more than 300,000 clones, around 86% of them seen just once; the ten biggest clones take up roughly 0.8%. The material sequenced was PBMCs. The receptors derive from a woman under 30 in good health and CMV-seronegative. The CDR3 runs from the conserved cysteine through the conserved F or W. The D gene is left open where the match is weak. The size field is filled for only some rows; it gives once, few, many or a size class.

TRBD2	TRBJ2-3	NA	TRBV19	TGTGCCAGTAGTCGCCGACTAGCGGGCACGACCTCCACAGATACGCAGTATTTT	CASSRRLAGTTSTDTQYF
NA	TRBJ2-5	NA	TRBV28	TGTGCCAGCAGTTTCTCACGGGAATCCGTCCAAGAGACCCAGTACTTC	CASSFSRESVQETQYF
TRBD2	TRBJ2-1	NA	TRBV27	TGTGCCAGCAGTCCGCCGGGACTAGCGGTCTACAATGAGCAGTTCTTC	CASSPPGLAVYNEQFF
NA	TRBJ2-2	NA	TRBV5-1	TGCGCCAGCAGCTCAAACTACAGGGTCAACACCGGGGAGCTGTTTTTT	CASSSNYRVNTGELFF
NA	TRBJ2-2	NA	TRBV30	TGTGCCTGGAGTTCAACTCTTTTTGGCGGGGAGCTGTTTTTT	CAWSSTLFGGELFF
NA	TRBJ1-1	NA	TRBV5-4	TGTGCCAGCAGCTCCGCGAACAGGTTCACTGAAGCTTTCTTT	CASSSANRFTEAFF
NA	TRBJ2-3	NA	TRBV28	TGTGCCAGCAGGACGACAGGTTTGGATACGCAGTATTTT	CASRTTGLDTQYF
TRBD1	TRBJ2-1	NA	TRBV9	TGTGCCAGCAGCGTAGACAGGGGGCGCAATGAGCAGTTCTTC	CASSVDRGRNEQFF
NA	TRBJ2-3	NA	TRBV9	TGTGCCAGCAGCGCCGAAGGAGGGCTGAGCACAGATACGCAGTATTTT	CASSAEGGLSTDTQYF
NA	TRBJ2-1	few	TRBV28	TGTGCCAGCAGGATCACAGGGTACAATGAGCAGTTCTTC	CASRITGYNEQFF
TRBD2	TRBJ2-7	NA	TRBV30	TGTGCCTGGAGTGTAAGACTAGCGGGAGTATCCTCCTACGAGCAGTACTTC	CAWSVRLAGVSSYEQYF
NA	TRBJ2-5	NA	TRBV6-5	TGTGCCAGCAGTTACTCTACTGTACAGGGCGTGGAGACCCAGTACTTC	CASSYSTVQGVETQYF
NA	TRBJ1-4	NA	TRBV28	TGTGCCACCACTCCAACTAATGAAAAACTGTTTTTT	CATTPTNEKLFF
NA	TRBJ2-3	once	TRBV6-1	TGTGCCAGCAGTGAAAGGAGGGGGCCGGCCACAGATACGCAGTATTTT	CASSERRGPATDTQYF
TRBD1	TRBJ2-2	NA	TRBV27	TGTGCCAGCAGTAGGCTCTGGGACAGAATAACCGGGGAGCTGTTTTTT	CASSRLWDRITGELFF
TRBD2	TRBJ2-7	NA	TRBV7-6	TGTGCCAGCAGCTACCGACTAGCGGGAGGAGGCTACGAGCAGTACTTC	CASSYRLAGGGYEQYF
NA	TRBJ2-7	NA	TRBV28	TGTGCCAGCAGGCGGGAACCTTCGAGCTACGAGCAGTACTTC	CASRREPSSYEQYF
NA	TRBJ2-7	few	TRBV29-1	TGCAGCGTTGTATCGGGTTACGAGCAGTACTTC	CSVVSGYEQYF
NA	TRBJ2-3	NA	TRBV27	TGTGCCAGCAGTTTAAGGTGGGAGGGCACAGATACGCAGTATTTT	CASSLRWEGTDTQYF
NA	TRBJ2-2	NA	TRBV29-1	TGCAGCGTTGGTGAAAGGGAGGCCGGGGAGCTGTTTTTT	CSVGEREAGELFF
TRBD1	TRBJ1-2	NA	TRBV28	TGTGCCAGCAGCCTCGACAGGGTCGATCACTATGGCTACACCTTC	CASSLDRVDHYGYTF
TRBD1	TRBJ2-7	NA	TRBV7-9	TGTGCCAGCAGCTTAGGGACAGGTGGAGCCTACGAGCAGTACTTC	CASSLGTGGAYEQYF
NA	TRBJ2-1	NA	TRBV6-5	TGTGCCAGCAGTTACGGAACTACCAATGAGCAGTTCTTC	CASSYGTTNEQFF
TRBD1	TRBJ2-7	once	TRBV11-2	TGTGCCAGCAGCCTGCCGGGACAGGGGGTTATCTACGAGCAGTACTTC	CASSLPGQGVIYEQYF
NA	TRBJ2-3	NA	TRBV2	TGTGCCAGCAGCGTACAGGGAACGAGCGGAGATACGCAGTATTTT	CASSVQGTSGDTQYF
NA	TRBJ1-2	NA	TRBV28	TGTGCCAGCAGTTTAACCGGGAATGGCTACACCTTC	CASSLTGNGYTF
NA	TRBJ1-5	NA	TRBV4-1	TGCGCCAGCAGCCAAGAGGCGGTCGGTCAGCCCCAGCATTTT	CASSQEAVGQPQHF
NA	TRBJ2-7	NA	TRBV6-1	TGTGCCAGCAGGAGTATCGAGCGGAGTAAGTACGAGCAGTACTTC	CASRSIERSKYEQYF
TRBD1	TRBJ1-5	once	TRBV30	TGTGCCTGGAGTTGGGGGGACAGTTTAAATCAGCCCCAGCATTTT	CAWSWGDSLNQPQHF
NA	TRBJ1-1	NA	TRBV19	TGTGCCAGTAATCGAGGCACGAACACTGAAGCTTTCTTT	CASNRGTNTEAFF
NA	TRBJ2-7	NA	TRBV6-5	TGTGCCAGCAGTTCAGGGATCCACGAGCAGTACTTC	CASSSGIHEQYF
NA	TRBJ2-3	NA	TRBV28	TGTGCCAGCAGGCCCAGGGGTTACCTCACAGATACGCAGTATTTT	CASRPRGYLTDTQYF
TRBD2	TRBJ2-5	NA	TRBV5-1	TGCGCCAGCACCTCTTCCGTCGCGGGGAGGGGAGAGACCCAGTACTTC	CASTSSVAGRGETQYF
TRBD1	TRBJ2-7	NA	TRBV15	TGTGCCACCAGCACCGACAGGGGTCCCTACGAGCAGTACTTC	CATSTDRGPYEQYF
NA	TRBJ2-5	NA	TRBV7-9	TGTGCCAGCAGCTTAGAGCCGGGCAGGGCTCGGGAGACCCAGTACTTC	CASSLEPGRARETQYF
TRBD1	TRBJ1-5	NA	TRBV27	TGTGCCAGCAGTTTATTGGGACAGAGCAATCAGCCCCAGCATTTT	CASSLLGQSNQPQHF
NA	TRBJ1-1	NA	TRBV9	TGTGCCAGCAGCGTAGTCAGGGCTGAAGCTTTCTTT	CASSVVRAEAFF
NA	TRBJ1-2	few	TRBV28	TGTGCCAGCAGTTCAGGGAACCGGCTAGGCTACACCTTC	CASSSGNRLGYTF
NA	TRBJ2-2	NA	TRBV5-1	TGCGCCAGCAGCACGAACTGGGACACTTCTTACACCGGGGAGCTGTTTTTT	CASSTNWDTSYTGELFF
NA	TRBJ2-3	NA	TRBV7-6	TGTGCCAGCAGCTTAGTCGGGGGACGCACAGATACGCAGTATTTT	CASSLVGGRTDTQYF
TRBD2	TRBJ2-7	NA	TRBV28	TGTGCCAGCAGTCGACCTCCCGGGACTAGCGGTTACGAGCAGTACTTC	CASSRPPGTSGYEQYF
NA	TRBJ1-4	once	TRBV6-1	TGTGCCAGCAGTGAAGAACGGGGGGTGGCAACTAATGAAAAACTGTTTTTT	CASSEERGVATNEKLFF
TRBD2	TRBJ2-2	NA	TRBV27	TGTGCCAGCAGTTTAGCAGCGGGAGAGGAGCTGTTTTTT	CASSLAAGEELFF
NA	TRBJ1-3	NA	TRBV9	TGTGCCAGCAGCGTAGGGGCAGGAACTGGAAACACCATATATTTT	CASSVGAGTGNTIYF
NA	TRBJ2-1	NA	TRBV5-4	TGTGCCAGCAGCTTGGATGGGAGTTACAATGAGCAGTTCTTC	CASSLDGSYNEQFF
TRBD2	TRBJ2-2	NA	TRBV4-1	TGCGCCAGCAGCCCCGGGGGGACCACCGGGGAGCTGTTTTTT	CASSPGGTTGELFF
NA	TRBJ2-3	NA	TRBV2	TGTGCCAGCAGTGAAACCAGGATCACAGATACGCAGTATTTT	CASSETRITDTQYF
NA	TRBJ1-1	NA	TRBV11-3	TGTGCCAGCAGCCCCTGGGCCAGCTACACTGAAGCTTTCTTT	CASSPWASYTEAFF
TRBD1	TRBJ2-7	few	TRBV5-4	TGTGCCAGCAGCTTGGTTACAGGGGGCACCGAGCAGTACTTC	CASSLVTGGTEQYF
TRBD1	TRBJ1-1	few	TRBV18	TGTGCCAGCTCACCACCGGGAAGACAGGGGACTGAAGCTTTCTTT	CASSPPGRQGTEAFF
NA	TRBJ2-3	NA	TRBV7-8	TGTGCCAGCAGCTCCAGCGCATCAGGCACAGATACGCAGTATTTT	CASSSSASGTDTQYF
NA	TRBJ1-2	few	TRBV27	TGTGCCAGCGGGTGGGCACATGGCTACACCTTC	CASGWAHGYTF
NA	TRBJ2-3	NA	TRBV19	TGTGCCAGTAGCCCTATGAGGACTAGCACAGATACGCAGTATTTT	CASSPMRTSTDTQYF
TRBD2	TRBJ2-5	NA	TRBV7-2	TGTGCCAGCAGCTTAGCTAGCGGGCAAGAGACCCAGTACTTC	CASSLASGQETQYF
TRBD1	TRBJ2-2	NA	TRBV5-1	TGCGCCAGCAGCTTCCGGGGCCCGGGACAGGGGCTGAACACCGGGGAGCTGTTTTTT	CASSFRGPGQGLNTGELFF
TRBD1	TRBJ1-2	NA	TRBV29-1	TGCAGCGTTGACAGGGGGCTCACCCCAAACTATGGCTACACCTTC	CSVDRGLTPNYGYTF